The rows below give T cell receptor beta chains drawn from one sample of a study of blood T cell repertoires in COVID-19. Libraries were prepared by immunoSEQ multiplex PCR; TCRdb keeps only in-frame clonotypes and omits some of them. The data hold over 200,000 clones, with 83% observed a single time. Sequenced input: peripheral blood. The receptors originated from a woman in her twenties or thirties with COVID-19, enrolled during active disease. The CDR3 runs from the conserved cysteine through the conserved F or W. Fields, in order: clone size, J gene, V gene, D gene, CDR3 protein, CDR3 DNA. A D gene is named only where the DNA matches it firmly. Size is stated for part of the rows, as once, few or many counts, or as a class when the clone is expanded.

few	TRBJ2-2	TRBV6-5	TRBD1	CASSPGTANTGELFF	TGTGCCAGCAGTCCCGGGACAGCGAACACCGGGGAGCTGTTTTTT
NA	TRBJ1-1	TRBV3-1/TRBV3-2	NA	CASSRQPRAGLNTEAFF	TGTGCCAGCAGCCGGCAACCTCGGGCAGGGCTGAACACTGAAGCTTTCTTT
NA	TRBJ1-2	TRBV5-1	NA	CASSLQGAIDYGYTF	TGCGCCAGCAGCTTGCAAGGGGCGATTGACTATGGCTACACCTTC
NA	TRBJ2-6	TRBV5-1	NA	CASSLDFQGSGANVLTF	TGCGCCAGCAGCTTGGATTTCCAGGGATCTGGGGCCAACGTCCTGACTTTC
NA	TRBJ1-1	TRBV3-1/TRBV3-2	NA	CASSQWAQNAEAFF	TGTGCCAGCAGCCAATGGGCGCAGAATGCTGAAGCTTTCTTT
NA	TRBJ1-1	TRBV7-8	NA	CASSLGGGGGANTEAFF	TGTGCCAGCAGCTTAGGAGGCGGTGGGGGCGCCAACACTGAAGCTTTCTTT
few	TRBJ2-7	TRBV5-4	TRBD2	CASSPGTREYEQYF	TGTGCCAGCAGCCCCGGGACTAGGGAGTACGAGCAGTACTTC
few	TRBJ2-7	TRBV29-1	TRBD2	CSAQLAGYEQYF	TGCAGCGCACAACTAGCGGGCTACGAGCAGTACTTC
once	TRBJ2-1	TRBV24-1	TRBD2	CATSDPGLAGTNEQFF	TGTGCCACCAGTGATCCAGGACTAGCGGGAACTAATGAGCAGTTCTTC
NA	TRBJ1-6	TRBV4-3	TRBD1	CASSPTTGGEVPPLHF	TGCGCCAGCAGCCCTACGACAGGGGGCGAGGTCCCACCCCTCCACTTT
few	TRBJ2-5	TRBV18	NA	CASSPSGEGTQYF	TGTGCCAGCTCACCATCAGGGGAGGGGACCCAGTACTTC
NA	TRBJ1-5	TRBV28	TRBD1	CASSLWLGQGHQPQHF	TGTGCCAGCAGTTTATGGTTGGGACAGGGCCACCAGCCCCAGCATTTT
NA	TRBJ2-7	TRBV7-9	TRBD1	CATSLGTGGGEQYF	TGTGCCACCAGCCTAGGGACAGGGGGCGGCGAGCAGTACTTC
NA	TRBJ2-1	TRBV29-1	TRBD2	CSAVTGTSGRNEQFF	TGCAGCGCCGTAACCGGGACTAGCGGGAGAAATGAGCAGTTCTTC
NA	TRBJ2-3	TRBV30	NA	CACTRGADTQYF	TGTGCCTGCACGCGGGGCGCAGATACGCAGTATTTT
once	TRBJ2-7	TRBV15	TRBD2	CATSRDSGRAMYEQYF	TGTGCCACCAGCAGAGATAGCGGGAGAGCTATGTACGAGCAGTACTTC
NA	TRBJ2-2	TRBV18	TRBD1	CASSRAQTGFYTGELFF	TGTGCCAGCTCACGGGCCCAGACAGGGTTTTACACCGGGGAGCTGTTTTTT
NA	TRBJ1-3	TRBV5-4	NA	CASSSEGPGNTIYF	TGTGCCAGCAGCTCTGAGGGTCCAGGAAACACCATATATTTT
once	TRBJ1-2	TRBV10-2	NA	CASGQKGYTF	TGCGCCAGTGGACAGAAGGGCTACACCTTC
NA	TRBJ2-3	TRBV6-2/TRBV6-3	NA	CASSFSGSTDTQYF	TGTGCCAGCAGTTTTAGCGGTAGCACAGATACGCAGTATTTT